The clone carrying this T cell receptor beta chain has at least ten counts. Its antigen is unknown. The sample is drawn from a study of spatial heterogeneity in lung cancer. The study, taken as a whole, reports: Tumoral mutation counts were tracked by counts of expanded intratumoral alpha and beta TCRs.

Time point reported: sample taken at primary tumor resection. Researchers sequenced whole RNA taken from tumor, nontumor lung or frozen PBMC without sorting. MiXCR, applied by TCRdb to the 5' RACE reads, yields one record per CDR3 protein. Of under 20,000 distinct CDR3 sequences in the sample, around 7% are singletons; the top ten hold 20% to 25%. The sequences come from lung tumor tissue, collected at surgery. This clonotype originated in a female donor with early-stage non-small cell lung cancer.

The CDR3 sequence is CASSPRMGGAYNEQFF. CDR3 in DNA: TGCGCCAGCAGCCCAAGGATGGGAGGTGCCTACAATGAGCAGTTCTTC. The rearrangement uses TRBV10-1 and TRBJ2-1, with a weak D call TRBD2 (6 bases). Germline loops: CDR1 WNHNN, CDR2 SYGVQD (reference sequence). This CDR3 region has 16 residues. V was clipped by 6 bases and J by 2 bases, with 17 bases between them.